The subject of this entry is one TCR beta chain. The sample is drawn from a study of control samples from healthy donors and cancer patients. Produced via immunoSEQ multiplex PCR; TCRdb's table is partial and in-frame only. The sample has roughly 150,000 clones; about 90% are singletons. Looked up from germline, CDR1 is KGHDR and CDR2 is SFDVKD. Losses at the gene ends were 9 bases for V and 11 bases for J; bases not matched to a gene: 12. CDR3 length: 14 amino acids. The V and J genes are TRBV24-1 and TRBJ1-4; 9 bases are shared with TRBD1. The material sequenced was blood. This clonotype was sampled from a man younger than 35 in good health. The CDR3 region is CATSTRDRGKKLFF. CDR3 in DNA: TGTGCCACCTCGACGCGAGACAGGGGGAAGAAACTGTTTTTT.